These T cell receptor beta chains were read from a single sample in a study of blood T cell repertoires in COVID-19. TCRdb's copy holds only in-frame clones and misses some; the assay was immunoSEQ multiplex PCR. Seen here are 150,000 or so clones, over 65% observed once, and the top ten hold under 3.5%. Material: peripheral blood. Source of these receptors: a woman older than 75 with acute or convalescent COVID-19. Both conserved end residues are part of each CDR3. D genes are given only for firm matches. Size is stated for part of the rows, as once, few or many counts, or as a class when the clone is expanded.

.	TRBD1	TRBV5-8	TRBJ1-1	TGTGCCAGCAGCGTAACAGGGGTTGAAGCTTTCTTT	CASSVTGVEAFF
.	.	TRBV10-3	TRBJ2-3	TGTGCCATCACAGCGGCGTCCACAGATACGCAGTATTTT	CAITAASTDTQYF
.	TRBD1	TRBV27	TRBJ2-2	TGTGCCAGCAGTGTATGGGACAGGGCCGGGGAGCTGTTTTTT	CASSVWDRAGELFF
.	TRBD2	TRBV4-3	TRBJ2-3	TGCGCCAGCAGCCCTGATAGCGGGGATACGCAGTATTTT	CASSPDSGDTQYF
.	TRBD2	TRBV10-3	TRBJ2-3	TGTGCCATCAGTGAAAGAGGGACTAGCGGGAGTACAGATACGCAGTATTTT	CAISERGTSGSTDTQYF
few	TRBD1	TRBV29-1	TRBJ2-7	TGCAGCGCGTCGGACAGGAACGAGCAGTACTTC	CSASDRNEQYF
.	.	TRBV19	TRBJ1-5	TGTGCCAGTAGTACCAGGGTCACTCAGCCCCAGCATTTT	CASSTRVTQPQHF
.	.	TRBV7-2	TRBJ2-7	TGTGCCAGCAGCTTGACAGTCCACGACGAGCAGTACTTC	CASSLTVHDEQYF
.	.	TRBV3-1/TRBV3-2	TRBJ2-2	TGTGCCAGCAGCCACGCCGGGGAGCTGTTTTTT	CASSHAGELFF
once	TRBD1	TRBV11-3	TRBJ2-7	TGTGCCAGCAGCTTAAGGGACAGCACGGAGCAGTACTTC	CASSLRDSTEQYF
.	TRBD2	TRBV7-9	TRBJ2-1	TGTGCCAGCAGCCCCCGCGGGACTAGCGGATACAATGAGCAGTTCTTC	CASSPRGTSGYNEQFF
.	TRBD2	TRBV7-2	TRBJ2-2	TGTGCCAGCAGCTCGGGACTAGTAACCGGGGAGCTGTTTTTT	CASSSGLVTGELFF
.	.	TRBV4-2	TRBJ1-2	TGTGCCAGCAGCCAAGATCGGGGGGCAGGAAGGGGCTACACCTTC	CASSQDRGAGRGYTF
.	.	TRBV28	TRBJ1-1	TGTGCCAGCAGCGCGGGTCTCGAGGCTTTCTTT	CASSAGLEAFF
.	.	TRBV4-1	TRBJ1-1	TGCGCCAGCAGCCAAGACGTCAGTTTGAACACTGAAGCTTTCTTT	CASSQDVSLNTEAFF
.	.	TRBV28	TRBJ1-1	TGTGCCAGCAGTTTATCAGGGGCCACTGAAGCTTTCTTT	CASSLSGATEAFF
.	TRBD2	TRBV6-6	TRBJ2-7	TGTGCCAGCAGATCGGGACTAGCGGGCTTATCCTACGAGCAGTACTTC	CASRSGLAGLSYEQYF
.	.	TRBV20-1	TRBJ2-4	TGCAGTGCTAGTTTGGGGGGTGGCATTCAGTACTTC	CSASLGGGIQYF
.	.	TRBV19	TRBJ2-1	TGTGCCAGCTCGGACAAATACCAAAACAATGAGCAGTTCTTC	CASSDKYQNNEQFF
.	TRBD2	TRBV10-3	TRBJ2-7	TGTGCCATCAGTGAGCCCACTAGCGGGAACGAGCAGTACTTC	CAISEPTSGNEQYF
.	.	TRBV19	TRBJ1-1	TGTGCCAGTAGTTCTGGAGGAACGACTGAAGCTTTCTTT	CASSSGGTTEAFF
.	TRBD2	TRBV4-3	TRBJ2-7	TGCGCCAGCAGCCAGTTATTAGCGGGAGCCCACGAGCAGTACTTC	CASSQLLAGAHEQYF
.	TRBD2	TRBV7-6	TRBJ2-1	TGTGCCAGCAGCTTAGAGGCTAGCGGGAGGGCCCTCAATGAGCAGTTCTTC	CASSLEASGRALNEQFF
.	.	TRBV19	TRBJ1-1	TGTGCCAGTAGTATGAGAACAGGGTGGGTTGAAGCTTTCTTT	CASSMRTGWVEAFF
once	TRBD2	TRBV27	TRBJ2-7	TGTGCCAGCACCAAAGCGGGACTAGCGCCTAACTCCCACGAGCAGTACTTC	CASTKAGLAPNSHEQYF
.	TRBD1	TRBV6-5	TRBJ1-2	TGTGCCAGCAGGAGGACAGGTACTTTCTATGGCTACACCTTC	CASRRTGTFYGYTF
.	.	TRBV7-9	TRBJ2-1	TGTGCCACCGGACGGGGGTCCTACAATGAGCAGTTCTTC	CATGRGSYNEQFF
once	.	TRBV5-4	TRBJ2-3	TGTGCCAGCAGCATCCTAACAGGGATCTTAGCAGATACGCAGTATTTT	CASSILTGILADTQYF
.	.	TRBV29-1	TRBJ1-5	TGCAGCGTGGTAGGGACTGATCAGCCCCAGCATTTT	CSVVGTDQPQHF
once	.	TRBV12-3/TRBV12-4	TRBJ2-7	TGTGCCAGCACCTTGGACAGAGAATACGAGCAGTACTTC	CASTLDREYEQYF
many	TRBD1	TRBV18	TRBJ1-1	TGTGCCAGCTCCCCCTTTAGGACTGGACAGGGGAACACTGAAGCTTTCTTT	CASSPFRTGQGNTEAFF
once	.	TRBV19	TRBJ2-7	TGTGCCAGTGGGACTTACGAGCAGTACTTC	CASGTYEQYF
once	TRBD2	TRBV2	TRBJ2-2	TGTGCCAGCAGACTAGCGGAGAACACCGGGGAGCTGTTTTTT	CASRLAENTGELFF
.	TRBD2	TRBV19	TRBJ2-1	TGTGCCAGTAGCCCGCAAAGGCAGGGGGGCTCTAGCGGGAGGAGGGAGCAGTTCTTC	CASSPQRQGGSSGRREQFF
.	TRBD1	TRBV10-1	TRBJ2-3	TGCGCCAGCTTGGGGACAGGGCTAACCACAGATACGCAGTATTTT	CASLGTGLTTDTQYF
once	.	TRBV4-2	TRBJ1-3	TGTGCCAGCAGCCAATTGCGGGGAAGTGGAAACACCATATATTTT	CASSQLRGSGNTIYF
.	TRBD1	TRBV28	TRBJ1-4	TGTGCCAGCAGTCCGGGGACAGGTGGTGGCGAAAAACTGTTTTTT	CASSPGTGGGEKLFF
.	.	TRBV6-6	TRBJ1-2	TGTGCCAGCGAAGGGGTAGACTATGGCTACACCTTC	CASEGVDYGYTF
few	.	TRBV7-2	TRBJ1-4	TGTGCCAGCAGCTTGCAAAACAGAAATGAAAAACTGTTTTTT	CASSLQNRNEKLFF
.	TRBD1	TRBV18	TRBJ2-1	TGTGCCAGCAGGACAGGGTTGATAGATGAGCAGTTCTTC	CASRTGLIDEQFF
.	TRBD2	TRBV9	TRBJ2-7	TGTGCCAGCAGCACCCGCCCCCGAGCGGGAGGGTTCGAGGCCTACGAGCAGTACTTC	CASSTRPRAGGFEAYEQYF
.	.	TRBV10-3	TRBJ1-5	TGTGCCATCAGCCAGGAACAGGGTAGGGATCAGCCCCAGCATTTT	CAISQEQGRDQPQHF
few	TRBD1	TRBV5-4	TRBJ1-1	TGTGCCAGCAGCAGGACAGGTGCGAACACTGAAGCTTTCTTT	CASSRTGANTEAFF
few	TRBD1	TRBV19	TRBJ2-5	TGTGCCAGTAGTTTCTCCGGGACAGCCAGTCTCCGAGAGACCCAGTACTTC	CASSFSGTASLRETQYF
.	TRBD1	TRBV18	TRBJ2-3	TGTGCCAGCTCACCGCAGGGGGCTCAAACCTCAGATACGCAGTATTTT	CASSPQGAQTSDTQYF
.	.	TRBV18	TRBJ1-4	TGTGCCAGCTCACCACAGTGGCAGGGTAATGAAAAACTGTTTTTT	CASSPQWQGNEKLFF
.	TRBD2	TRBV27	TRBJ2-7	TGTGCCAGCAGTTTTCGACTAGCGGGAGGATACGAGCAGTACTTC	CASSFRLAGGYEQYF
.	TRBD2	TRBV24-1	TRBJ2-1	TGTGCCACCAGTGCGCCGGGACTAGCGGGAGGGCAAGTCATGGATGAGCAGTTCTTC	CATSAPGLAGGQVMDEQFF
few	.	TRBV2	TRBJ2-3	TGTGCCAGCGGAGTAGGCGTTTCTAGCACAGATACGCAGTATTTT	CASGVGVSSTDTQYF
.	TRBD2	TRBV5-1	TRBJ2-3	TGCGCCAGCAGCATAGGACTAGCGGGAGCCACAGATACGCAGTATTTT	CASSIGLAGATDTQYF
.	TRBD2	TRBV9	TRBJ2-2	TGTGCCAGCAGCGTGCGGGGGACGAACACCGGGGAGCTGTTTTTT	CASSVRGTNTGELFF
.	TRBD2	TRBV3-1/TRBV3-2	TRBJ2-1	TGTGCCAGCAGCCAGGGTTTGAGCGGGGGACCTTCCTACAATGAGCAGTTCTTC	CASSQGLSGGPSYNEQFF
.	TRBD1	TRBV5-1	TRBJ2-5	TGCGCCAGCAGCGACGGGGCAGGGGGACAGACCCAGTACTTC	CASSDGAGGQTQYF
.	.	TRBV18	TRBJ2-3	TGTGCCAGCTCACCACTGAGGGAGCCGGATACGCAGTATTTT	CASSPLREPDTQYF
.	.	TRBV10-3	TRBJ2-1	TGTGCCATCAGGGATTCCGGGTCCTACAATGAGCAGTTCTTC	CAIRDSGSYNEQFF
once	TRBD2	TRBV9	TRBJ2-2	TGTGCCAGCAGCCCCGTGGTTAGCGGGGTTAACACCGGGGAGCTGTTTTTT	CASSPVVSGVNTGELFF
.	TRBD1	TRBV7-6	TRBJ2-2	TGTGCCAGCAGCCCTCGACAGGGGGCGGGCACCGGGGAGCTGTTTTTT	CASSPRQGAGTGELFF